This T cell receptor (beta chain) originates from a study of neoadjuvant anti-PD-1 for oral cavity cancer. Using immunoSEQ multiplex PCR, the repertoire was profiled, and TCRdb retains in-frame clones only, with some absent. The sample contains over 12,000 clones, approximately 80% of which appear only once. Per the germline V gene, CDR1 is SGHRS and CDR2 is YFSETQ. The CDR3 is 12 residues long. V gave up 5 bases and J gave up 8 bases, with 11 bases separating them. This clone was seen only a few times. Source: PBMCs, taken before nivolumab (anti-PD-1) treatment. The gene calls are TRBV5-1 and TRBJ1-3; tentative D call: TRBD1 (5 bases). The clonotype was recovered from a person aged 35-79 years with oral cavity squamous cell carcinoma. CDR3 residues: CASSPGGDTIYF. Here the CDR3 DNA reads TGCGCCAGCAGTCCTGGGGGGGACACCATATATTTT.